Listed below are T cell receptor beta chains from one sample, sequenced in a study of identical twins. TCRdb redid the calling of the 5' RACE reads with MiXCR, one entry per CDR3 protein. There are 1.5 million to 2 million distinct CDR3 sequences in the sample; around a third occur only once, and about 0.3% lies in the top ten. The sequenced material came from cord blood. The receptors here all came from a newborn girl in good health. Both conserved end residues are part of each CDR3. Each record gives: D gene, J gene, V gene, clone size, CDR3 DNA, CDR3 protein. A D gene is named only where the DNA matches it firmly. Rows give clone size only sometimes, using once, few, many, or a class for an expanded clone.

TRBD1,TRBJ1-6,TRBV6-1,NA,TGTGCCAGCAGTGGATCCGGGACAGGGAAATTGCCCCTCCACTTT,CASSGSGTGKLPLHF
NA,TRBJ1-4,TRBV16,NA,TGTGCCAGCAGCCAATGGACAACTAATGAAAAACTGTTTTTT,CASSQWTTNEKLFF
TRBD2,TRBJ2-3,TRBV12-3/TRBV12-4,NA,TGTGCCAGTCAGACTGGCCTAGCGGGAGCGGAAGATACGCAGTATTTT,CASQTGLAGAEDTQYF
TRBD1,TRBJ1-2,TRBV4-1,NA,TGCGCCAGCAGCCGAAACTCACGACAGGGCCCTAACTATGGCTACACCTTC,CASSRNSRQGPNYGYTF
TRBD2,TRBJ2-7,TRBV7-2,NA,TGTGCCAGCAGCTTAGTTAGCGGGAGTTTGGATGAGCAGTACTTC,CASSLVSGSLDEQYF
NA,TRBJ2-1,TRBV21-1,NA,TGTGCCAGCAGCAAAGGAAGAGCGGGAGAGAGCTACAATGAGCAGTTCTTC,CASSKGRAGESYNEQFF
TRBD2,TRBJ2-1,TRBV28,NA,TGTGCCAGCAGCGATCCGGGACTAGCGCTATACAATGAGCAGTTCTTC,CASSDPGLALYNEQFF
NA,TRBJ2-1,TRBV6-1,NA,TGTGCCAGCAGTGAACTTGGTAGTGGGGGTGAGCAGTTCTTC,CASSELGSGGEQFF
TRBD2,TRBJ2-3,TRBV11-2,few,TGTGCCAGCAGCTTAGTAGCGGGGGCCGGAGATACGCAGTATTTT,CASSLVAGAGDTQYF
NA,TRBJ1-4,TRBV5-8,NA,TGTGCCAGCAGCTTGGGAGGGCCCGCAACTAATGAAAAACTGTTTTTT,CASSLGGPATNEKLFF
TRBD2,TRBJ2-7,TRBV14,few,TGTGCCAGCAGACTTGAACCCGGGACTAGGAAGAACGAGCAGTACTTC,CASRLEPGTRKNEQYF
TRBD2,TRBJ2-1,TRBV4-2,few,TGTGCCAGCAGCCTATCTAAGAGACTAGCCGACAATGAGCAGTTCTTC,CASSLSKRLADNEQFF
NA,TRBJ1-6,TRBV5-5,NA,TGTGCCAGCAGCTGGTTGGAGCAAAATTCACCCCTCCACTTT,CASSWLEQNSPLHF
NA,TRBJ2-7,TRBV29-1,many,TGCAGCGTTTCGTGGGGCCACGAGCAGTACTTC,CSVSWGHEQYF
NA,TRBJ1-6,TRBV20-1,few,TGCAGTGGCAACAGGCCTAATTCACCCCTCCACTTT,CSGNRPNSPLHF
TRBD2,TRBJ2-1,TRBV20-1,NA,TGCAGTGCTAGAATGACTAGCGGGAGGAATGAGCAGTTCTTC,CSARMTSGRNEQFF
TRBD2,TRBJ2-2,TRBV6-5,NA,TGTGCCAGCAGTTACCTACTAGCGGGGGGGCCGCGGAACACCGGGGAGCTGTTTTTT,CASSYLLAGGPRNTGELFF
NA,TRBJ1-1,TRBV27,NA,TGTGCCAGCAGTTTATTCAGTATAAGTGGGATGAACACTGAAGCTTTCTTT,CASSLFSISGMNTEAFF
NA,TRBJ2-4,TRBV5-1,NA,TGCGTCAGCAGCTTGGGGGATTTAGGAGAGCAGTACTTC,CVSSLGDLGEQYF
NA,TRBJ2-1,TRBV5-1,many,TGCGCCAGCAGCTTGGTCTACACTAAGGCAGTCCATGAGCAGTTCTTC,CASSLVYTKAVHEQFF
NA,TRBJ2-1,TRBV6-5,NA,TGTGCCAGCAGTTACTGGACAGTTAGCTCCTACAATGAGCAGTTCTTC,CASSYWTVSSYNEQFF
NA,TRBJ2-3,TRBV15,NA,TGTGCCACCAGCGGAGCTCCGGGGAGCACAGATACGCAGTATTTT,CATSGAPGSTDTQYF
NA,TRBJ1-1,TRBV4-2,NA,TGTGCCAACAGCCAAGACCTCCAGGGTCGGACTGAAGCTTTCTTT,CANSQDLQGRTEAFF
TRBD1,TRBJ2-7,TRBV20-1,many,TGCAGTGCTAGGACAGGGTACGAGCAGTACTTC,CSARTGYEQYF
NA,TRBJ1-1,TRBV2,NA,TGTGCCAGCAGTGCGGACAAGGAAGCTTTCTTT,CASSADKEAFF
NA,TRBJ2-4,TRBV28,NA,TGTGCCAGCAGCCCAGGGGGAGGTGATGAGCAGTACTTC,CASSPGGGDEQYF
TRBD1,TRBJ1-5,TRBV12-3/TRBV12-4,once,TGTGCCAGCAGTTTAGGGGATCTAACAGGGGGACTTCAGCCCCAGCATTTT,CASSLGDLTGGLQPQHF
TRBD2,TRBJ2-7,TRBV9,few,TGTGCCAGCAGCTCCAGACTAGCGGGGGGGTACAATGAGCAGTACTTC,CASSSRLAGGYNEQYF
TRBD2,TRBJ2-5,TRBV3-1,few,TGTGCCAGCACTACAGCGGGGGGGCCTTTTGAGACCCAGTACTTC,CASTTAGGPFETQYF
TRBD1,TRBJ1-1,TRBV29-1,few,TGCAGGGGATCCAGGGGGGTTGAAGCTTTCTTT,CRGSRGVEAFF
NA,TRBJ2-5,TRBV6-1,NA,TGTGCCAGCAGTGAAGTAGGGACGGAGCAGTACTTC,CASSEVGTEQYF
NA,TRBJ1-2,TRBV20-1,NA,TGCAGTGCTTTAGGACAGTCCTATGGCTACACCTTC,CSALGQSYGYTF
NA,TRBJ2-3,TRBV28,NA,TGTGCCAGCAGTTTAGGACATTTGGCAGATACGCAGTATTTT,CASSLGHLADTQYF
NA,TRBJ1-1,TRBV3-1,few,TGTGCCAGCAGACCCATGGACAGTAACACTGAAGCTTTCTTT,CASRPMDSNTEAFF
NA,TRBJ2-1,TRBV10-3,NA,TGTGCCACCAGTGAGTCGAAGGGTAGGGATGAGCAGTTCTTC,CATSESKGRDEQFF
NA,TRBJ2-6,TRBV20-1,NA,TGCAGTGCTAGAGGACCACATGGGGCCAACGTCCTGACTTTC,CSARGPHGANVLTF
NA,TRBJ2-1,TRBV4-1,NA,TGCGCCAGCAGCCAAGATACGGGGACTCTACTCGGGGATGAGCAGTTCTTC,CASSQDTGTLLGDEQFF
NA,TRBJ2-1,TRBV6-5,many,TGTGCCAGCAACTTACGCACCAGCTCCTACAATGAGCAGTTCTTC,CASNLRTSSYNEQFF
TRBD2,TRBJ2-3,TRBV9,few,TGTGCCAGCAGCGTTTTAGCGGGGGGGTGGACAGATACGCAGTATTTT,CASSVLAGGWTDTQYF
TRBD2,TRBJ2-1,TRBV24-1,few,TGTGCCACCAGTGAAGCACGGGGGGACTCCTACAATGAGCAGTTCTTC,CATSEARGDSYNEQFF
TRBD1,TRBJ1-1,TRBV5-1,NA,TGCGCCAGCAGCCCCGGACAGGGGGCTACGTACACTGAAGCTTTCTTT,CASSPGQGATYTEAFF
TRBD1,TRBJ2-5,TRBV25-1,few,TGTGCCAGCAGTGAGCCGACAGGGTTCCAAGAGACCCAGTACTTC,CASSEPTGFQETQYF
NA,TRBJ1-2,TRBV2,NA,TGTGCCAGCAACCGGAAGCAGGGGTTCTATGGCTACACCTTC,CASNRKQGFYGYTF
TRBD2,TRBJ2-7,TRBV12-3/TRBV12-4,NA,TGTGCCAGCAGTTACCAACAGCTAGCGGGAGGTTTCCACGAGCAGTACTTC,CASSYQQLAGGFHEQYF
TRBD1,TRBJ1-2,TRBV24-1,few,TGTGCCACCAGTGACTCGACAGGGGGTAACTATGGCTACACCTTC,CATSDSTGGNYGYTF
NA,TRBJ1-2,TRBV27,few,TGTGCCAGCAGTTTAATCGGGCACCCTAACTATGGCTACACCTTC,CASSLIGHPNYGYTF
TRBD1,TRBJ1-5,TRBV2,NA,TGTGCCAGCAGTGAGGACAGGGCCGGTAGCAATCAGCCCCAGCATTTT,CASSEDRAGSNQPQHF
NA,TRBJ2-7,TRBV11-2,few,TGTGCCAGCAGCTTGTCAGCGGCCGCCTACGAGCAGTACTTC,CASSLSAAAYEQYF
TRBD1,TRBJ2-3,TRBV20-1,few,TGCAGTGCCCCCGGGACAGGAGGGCAGTATTTT,CSAPGTGGQYF
NA,TRBJ1-6,TRBV12-3/TRBV12-4,few,TGTGCCAGCAGGACCTCGCGGGGGAATAATTCACCCCTCCACTTT,CASRTSRGNNSPLHF